A single sample is the source of the 28 T cell receptor beta chains below, sequenced in a study of persistence of HIV-infected CD4 T cells. The libraries were made with immunoSEQ version 4 in survey mode. Assay: immunoSEQ multiplex PCR; the TCRdb copy retains only in-frame clones and omits some. The sample includes 37,000 or so clones, 87% seen only once; the top ten take roughly 1.3%. These receptors' antigens are unknown. Cells were stimulated nonspecifically with anti-CD3/anti-CD28 magnetic beads. Sorting of responding CD4+ T cells relied on upregulated CD40 ligand together with CD69. The starting material was CD4+ T cells sorted from PBMCs after approximately 20-hour stimulation, obtained from a patient who received antiretroviral therapy. Source of these receptors: an adult man with HIV who was CMV-seropositive.

The gene calls are TRBV3-1 (or the pseudogene TRBV3-2) and TRBJ1-1, with D uncertain. The CDR3 is 13 residues long. V lost 1 base and J lost 12, with 15 bases in between. Germline lookup yields CDR1 LGHDT and CDR2 YNNKEL (reference sequence). The CDR3 nucleotides read TGTGCCAGCAGCCAAGGGACCCGTTCTGGAACTTTCTTT. It is translated as CASSQGTRSGTFF.

The chain has TRBV6-2 or TRBV6-3 and TRBJ1-1, with D possibly being TRBD1 (5 bases). The CDR3 is 14 residues long. Trimming left V 4 bases short and J 5 bases short, with 14 bases between. Germline V gives CDR1 MNHEY, CDR2 SVGEGT. In DNA form, the CDR3 reads TGTGCCAGCAGTTTGAGGGTCGGGGGAACTGAAGCTTTCTTT. Translation gives CASSLRVGGTEAFF.

The rearrangement uses TRBV7-2 and TRBJ1-5; tentative D call: TRBD1 (6 bases). The CDR3 spans 14 residues. Germline V gene sequence: CDR1 SGHTA, CDR2 FQGNSA. V was cut by 3 bases and J by 3 bases, with 9 bases left in between. CDR3 nucleotides: TGTGCCAGCAGCTTCGGACAGACCAATCAGCCCCAGCATTTT. Protein product: CASSFGQTNQPQHF.

In nucleotides, the CDR3 is TGTGCCAGTACCTCGGGGGGCGACAGATTTTTCTCCTACAATGAGCAGTTCTTC. As protein: CASTSGGDRFFSYNEQFF. The chain is built from TRBV19 and TRBJ2-1, with a possible D match to TRBD2 (7 bases). There are 18 residues in the CDR3. V lost 7 bases and J lost 0, with 22 bases in between. Per germline, CDR1 LNHDA and CDR2 SQIVND (reference sequence).

J is TRBJ2-7 and V is TRBV5-5; weak D call: TRBD2 (6 bases). Germline V gives CDR1 SGHKS, CDR2 YYEKEE (reference sequence). V lost 5 bases to trimming and J lost 0 bases, with 15 bases between them. CDR3 length: 15 residues. The chain's CDR3 is CASRGGLQSSYEQYF. CDR3 nucleotide sequence: TGTGCCAGCAGGGGGGGACTGCAGAGCTCCTACGAGCAGTACTTC.

This chain uses TRBV7-2 with TRBJ2-7; D unresolved. V gave up 5 bases and J gave up 9 bases, with 17 bases separating them. The CDR3 is 13 amino acids. Germline loops: CDR1 SGHTA, CDR2 FQGNSA. The CDR3, as DNA: TGTGCCAGCAGCGTGTATATCTACGAAGGGCAGTACTTC. Its translation: CASSVYIYEGQYF.

The chain carries TRBV5-1 and TRBJ2-7; the match to TRBD1 covers 8 bases. V lost 3 bases to trimming and J lost 0 bases; unmatched junction nucleotides: 8. There are 16 residues in the CDR3. Germline V gives CDR1 SGHRS, CDR2 YFSETQ. The CDR3 DNA sequence: TGCGCCAGCAGCTCGGGGGACAGGCTAGACTCCTACGAGCAGTACTTC. Its protein is CASSSGDRLDSYEQYF.

In its sample, this clone was seen a few times. The gene calls are TRBV25-1 and TRBJ2-5; 11 nucleotides line up with TRBD2. CDR1 MGHDK and CDR2 SYGVNS come from the germline V gene. The CDR3 covers 16 residues. With V trimmed by 0 bases and J by 4 bases, 4 bases remained unmatched. CDR3 sequence reads: CASSEYRLAGGETQYF. The CDR3 DNA reads as TGTGCCAGCAGTGAATACCGCCTAGCGGGAGGAGAGACCCAGTACTTC.

This rearrangement joins TRBV7-2 to TRBJ2-5; either TRBD1 or TRBD2 may fit D (5 bases each). Trimming removed 5 bases from V and 2 bases from J, with 21 bases in between. This CDR3 contains 17 residues. Germline CDR1 SGHTA, CDR2 FQGNSA. The CDR3 here is CASSPTAAVRGQETQYF. The CDR3 DNA sequence: TGTGCCAGCAGCCCAACCGCGGCCGTGAGGGGTCAAGAGACCCAGTACTTC.

A few counts support this clone. This chain uses TRBV6-4 with TRBJ1-1, with D unresolved. V was clipped by 4 bases and J by 3 bases, with 9 bases between them. The CDR3 loop spans 13 amino acids. Per the germline V gene, CDR1 is MRHNA and CDR2 is SNTAGT. CDR3 residues: CASSAERHTEAFF. CDR3 DNA: TGTGCCAGCAGTGCCGAAAGACACACTGAAGCTTTCTTT.

The chain joins TRBV28 to TRBJ1-1; possible D gene TRBD1, 5 bases. There are 15 residues in the CDR3. Germline-derived CDR1 and CDR2 are MDHEN and SYDVKM. Deletions cut 6 bases from V and 5 bases from J, with 19 bases between. DNA for the CDR3: TGTGCCAGCAGACCCTGGGACGTCCGGGGGACTGAAGCTTTCTTT. It codes for CASRPWDVRGTEAFF.

The chain has TRBV4-1 and TRBJ2-7; D is perhaps TRBD2 (6 bases). The V end lost 0 bases, the J end lost 2 bases, and 14 bases lay between the germline ends. The germline gives CDR1 MGHRA, CDR2 YSYEKL. This CDR3 has 16 amino acids. This CDR3 is CASSQDYRASAYEQYF. CDR3 in DNA: TGCGCCAGCAGCCAAGATTATAGGGCTAGCGCCTACGAGCAGTACTTC.

The chain has TRBV10-3 and TRBJ2-2; maybe TRBD1 (5 bases). Trimming removed 7 bases at V and 6 bases at J, with 12 bases between. The CDR3 is 13 amino acids. Germline V gives CDR1 ENHRY, CDR2 SYGVKD. DNA of the CDR3: TGTGCCATCAAGGGGCCCCGCGCCGGGGAGCTGTTTTTT. Translating gives CAIKGPRAGELFF.

The rearrangement links TRBV24-1 to TRBJ2-1; D tentatively fits TRBD1 or TRBD2 (5 bases each). The V gene lost 3 bases and the J gene lost 5 bases, with 13 bases spanning the gap. The CDR3 length is 15 residues. Germline-derived CDR1 and CDR2 are KGHDR and SFDVKD. As DNA, the CDR3 is TGTGCCACCAGTGATCCCCGGGGCAGAAACAATGAGCAGTTCTTC. Encoded protein: CATSDPRGRNNEQFF.

The count of this clone is one. The chain couples TRBV29-1 to TRBJ2-6; D is possibly TRBD1 (5 bases). CDR1 is SQVTM, CDR2 ANQGSEA, per germline. The V and J ends lost 5 bases and 2 bases respectively, with 10 bases between them. This CDR3 is built from 14 residues. CDR3 sequence reads: CSVMPGTGANVLTF. The CDR3 bases are TGCAGCGTTATGCCAGGGACTGGGGCCAACGTCCTGACTTTC.

The rearrangement uses TRBV6-1 and TRBJ2-5; TRBD2 is a possible D gene (6 bases). The ends were cut back, 2 bases at V and 2 bases at J, with 12 bases in the middle. The CDR3 runs to 15 residues. Germline CDR1 MNHNS, CDR2 SASEGT. The CDR3 DNA follows: TGTGCCAGCAGTGAACGGGAGAAGTATCAAGAGACCCAGTACTTC. This codes for CASSEREKYQETQYF.

This chain connects TRBV14 to TRBJ2-7; D is ambiguous. Per the germline V gene, CDR1 is SGHDN and CDR2 is FVKESK. The CDR3 contains 12 residues. V was trimmed by 1 base and J by 3 bases, leaving 4 bases between them. CDR3 protein: CASSQAGYEQYF. The CDR3 nucleotides read TGTGCCAGCAGCCAAGCCGGCTACGAGCAGTACTTC.

To note about this clone: One end of the junction is discordant with germline, which a read error may explain. The chain carries TRBV7-3 and TRBJ2-1; 8 positions agree with TRBD2. There are 14 residues in the CDR3. The V gene's germline CDR1 is SGHTA and CDR2 FQGTGA. The CDR3 DNA sequence: TGTGCCAGCAGCTTAGGTAGCGGGACCTTCTCTCCGGTCTTC. It specifies CASSLGSGTFSPVF.

J is TRBJ1-5 and V is TRBV5-6, with D perhaps matching TRBD1 (6 bases). Germline lookup yields CDR1 SGHDT and CDR2 YYEEEE. CDR3 length equals 17 residues. Trimming shortened V by 0 bases and J by 3 bases, and 16 bases separated the two germline ends. The CDR3 nucleotides read TGTGCCAGCAGCTTGGGCGGGGGCTATACTAACAATCAGCCCCAGCATTTT. This codes for CASSLGGGYTNNQPQHF.

The rearrangement links TRBV25-1 to TRBJ2-1, with a weak D call TRBD2 (5 bases). In germline, CDR1 is MGHDK, CDR2 SYGVNS. V was shortened by 5 bases and J by 4 bases, with 12 bases between the two germline ends. The CDR3 is made up of 14 amino acids. The CDR3 DNA sequence: TGTGCCAGCAGTCCGAGGGAGTCTTACAATGAGCAGTTCTTC. Translating gives CASSPRESYNEQFF. Combining the CDR3 with reference TRBV25-1 and TRBJ2-1 gives the whole variable domain EADIYQTPRYLVIGTGKKITLECSQTMGHDKMYWYQQDPGMELHLIHYSYGVNSTEKGDLSSESTVSRIRTEHFPLTLESARPSHTSQYLCASSPRESYNEQFFGPGTRLTVL.

V is TRBV18 and J is TRBJ2-7; D is possibly TRBD1 or TRBD2 (5 bases each). The CDR3 extends over 16 amino acids. Germline CDR1 and CDR2: KGHSH and LQKENI. Trimming removed 6 bases from V and 3 bases from J, with 21 bases in between. CDR3 sequence: CASSFDRGRAYYEQYF. CDR3 in DNA: TGTGCCAGCTCTTTTGACCGGGGCCGCGCCTACTACGAGCAGTACTTC.

Here the CDR3 reads CAITQGNQPQHF. DNA of the CDR3: TGTGCCATCACCCAGGGGAATCAGCCCCAGCATTTT. The V and J genes are TRBV6-5 and TRBJ1-5; D is perhaps TRBD1 (6 bases). V gave up 10 bases and J gave up 4 bases, with 11 bases separating them. This CDR3 region has 12 residues. CDR1 and CDR2 (germline): MNHEY, SVGAGI.

The chain joins TRBV5-8 to TRBJ1-5, with D tentatively TRBD1 (6 bases). The length of the CDR3 is 17 residues. V lost 5 bases, J lost 0 bases, and 18 bases lay in between. Germline CDR1 is SGHTS and CDR2 is YDEGEE. The CDR3 bases are TGTGCCAGCAGTCTGAAGGGGGGAGGGAATAGCAATCAGCCCCAGCATTTT. This encodes CASSLKGGGNSNQPQHF.

The chain joins TRBV4-1 to TRBJ2-3; the D gene is possibly TRBD2 (6 bases). Germline V gives CDR1 MGHRA, CDR2 YSYEKL. V lost 4 bases to trimming and J lost 6 bases, with 14 bases between them. CDR3 length equals 14 residues. The CDR3 here is CASSLSGGLDTQYF. The CDR3, as DNA: TGCGCCAGCAGCCTAAGTGGGGGACTTGATACGCAGTATTTT.

This clone was seen a single time. CDR3 residues: CASSLGQGGTKNIQYF. DNA for the CDR3: TGTGCCAGCAGCCTGGGACAGGGGGGAACCAAAAACATTCAGTACTTC. The rearrangement uses TRBV7-2 and TRBJ2-4; 11 bases are shared with TRBD1. The junction had 5 bases not matched to a gene; V was cut back by 5 bases and J by 2 bases. This CDR3 has 16 amino acids. Germline-derived CDR1 and CDR2 are SGHTA and FQGNSA.

This chain connects TRBV20-1 to TRBJ2-5; D remains unclear. Between the trimmed V and J ends, which lost 0 bases and 6 bases, there was a span of 5 bases. Germline V gene data show CDR1 as DFQATT and CDR2 as SNEGSKA (reference sequence). The CDR3 loop spans 11 amino acids. Here the CDR3 reads CSARDWQTQYF. The DNA for the CDR3 is TGCAGTGCTAGAGATTGGCAGACCCAGTACTTC.

The chain uses TRBV10-2 and TRBJ1-1, with 7 bases matching TRBD1. Germline-derived CDR1 and CDR2 are WSHSY and SAAADI. V lost 6 bases, J lost 8 bases, and 9 bases stayed unmatched. The CDR3 is 13 amino acids. The CDR3 region is CASSEQGIGEAFF. The CDR3 DNA follows: TGCGCCAGCAGCGAACAGGGGATTGGGGAAGCTTTCTTT.

This sequence joins TRBV29-1 and TRBJ1-5, with a tentative D call TRBD1 (5 bases). CDR3 size: 14 residues. The germline V gene has CDR1 SQVTM and CDR2 ANQGSEA. Deletions cut 6 bases from V and 6 bases from J, with 18 bases between. The CDR3 coding sequence is TGCAGCGTGGGGGGGACGGACGGGCGTCAGCCCCAGCATTTT. Translating gives CSVGGTDGRQPQHF.